Given below is one T cell receptor beta chain in context. Its antigen remains unknown. The CDR3 covers 15 residues. CDR1 and CDR2 from the germline V gene are SGDLS and YYNGEE. The germline V and J ends were trimmed by 1 base and 6 bases, with 17 bases remaining between them. This sample is drawn from a study of graft-versus-host responses after intestinal transplantation. Findings of the study overall: Some patients had graft-donor T cell macrochimerism, and their allografts showed high graft-versus-host to host-versus-graft clonal ratios.

Clones were read by immunoSEQ multiplex PCR, and TCRdb kept only the in-frame ones, dropping some. The sample lists over 100,000 clones, 90% to 95% occurring once. The sample was unstimulated CD8+ T cells sorted from spleen or lymph node cells, taken before transplant. The source of this sequence is a human donor who was the organ donor for an intestinal transplant. The genes are TRBV9 and TRBJ2-7, with D perhaps TRBD1 or TRBD2 (6 bases each). The CDR3 spells CASSVSGGRWAEQYF. As DNA, the CDR3 is TGTGCCAGCAGCGTATCTGGGGGGCGCTGGGCCGAGCAGTACTTC.